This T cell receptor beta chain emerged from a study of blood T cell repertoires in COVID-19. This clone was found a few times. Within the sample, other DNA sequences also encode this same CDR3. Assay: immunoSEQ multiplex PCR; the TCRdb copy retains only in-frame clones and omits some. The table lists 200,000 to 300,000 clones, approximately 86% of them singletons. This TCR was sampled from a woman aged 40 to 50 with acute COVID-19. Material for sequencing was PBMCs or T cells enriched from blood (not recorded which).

CDR3 loop: CASSPPSGTSYEQYF. The CDR3 DNA reads TGTGCCAGCTCACCACCTAGCGGGACTTCCTACGAGCAGTACTTC. This rearrangement joins TRBV18 to TRBJ2-7, with TRBD2 identical over 8 bases. CDR3 length: 15 amino acids. V shed 0 bases, J shed 1 base, and the junction held 2 bases outside the gene matches. Germline CDR1 KGHSH, CDR2 LQKENI.